Each of the 22 T cell receptor beta chains below was sequenced from the same sample in a study of technical replicates of blood from a few donors. Assay: immunoSEQ multiplex PCR; the TCRdb copy retains only in-frame clones and omits some. This sample yields tens of thousands of clones, of which approximately 91% are seen a single time; approximately 5% belongs to the top ten. Sequenced: PBMCs. The receptor source for this set is a human donor in good health. Some clones in this sample may be carry-over from other donors' samples.

J is TRBJ2-1 and V is TRBV29-1; 10 nucleotides align to TRBD2. The CDR3 totals 14 residues. V was pared by 3 bases and J by 7 bases, with 6 bases of the junction left unmatched. CDR1 and CDR2 from the germline V gene are SQVTM and ANQGSEA. In nucleotides, the CDR3 is TGCAGCGTTGATGTTAGCGGGGGGATTAATGAGCAGTTCTTC. This gives the protein CSVDVSGGINEQFF.

The rearrangement joins TRBV13 to TRBJ1-1; a possible D gene is TRBD1 (5 bases). The V and J ends lost 1 base and 5 bases respectively, with 14 bases between them. Germline lookup yields CDR1 PRHDT and CDR2 FYEKMQ (reference sequence). The CDR3 extends over 15 amino acids. This CDR3 reads CASSLEGGGDTEAFF. The CDR3 bases are TGTGCCAGCAGCTTAGAGGGCGGGGGTGATACTGAAGCTTTCTTT.

This clone was observed once. The chain carries TRBV29-1 and TRBJ1-3; D remains ambiguous. Trimming removed 5 bases from V and 0 bases from J, with 8 bases in between. There are 13 residues in the CDR3. CDR1 and CDR2 (germline): SQVTM, ANQGSEA. The CDR3, as DNA: TGCAGCGTTTTACAAGACTCTGGAAACACCATATATTTT. Its protein is CSVLQDSGNTIYF.

The CDR3 DNA follows: TGTGCCAGCATCTACCCGGGAGGGACCACAGATACGCAGTATTTT. Its protein is CASIYPGGTTDTQYF. V and J are TRBV7-9 and TRBJ2-3; TRBD2 matches 8 bases. V lost 7 bases to trimming and J lost 2 bases; unmatched junction nucleotides: 8. The CDR3 has 15 amino acids. Germline assignment: CDR1 SEHNR and CDR2 FQNEAQ (reference sequence).

This chain uses TRBV14 with TRBJ2-5, with no clear D. Germline-derived CDR1 and CDR2 are SGHDN and FVKESK. The V end lost 1 base, the J end lost 12 bases, and 12 bases lay between the germline ends. The CDR3 has 12 amino acids. The CDR3 reads CASSQALGTEYF. The DNA for the CDR3 is TGTGCCAGCAGCCAAGCTCTAGGCACGGAGTACTTC.

This chain connects TRBV5-1 to TRBJ1-2, with 9 bases matching TRBD1. With V trimmed by 3 bases and J by 3 bases, 9 bases remained unmatched. This CDR3 is built from 16 residues. CDR1 is SGHRS, CDR2 YFSETQ, per germline. The CDR3 DNA is TGCGCCAGCAGCTCTGGCTTGACAGGGGGTTACTATGGCTACACCTTC. Amino acids: CASSSGLTGGYYGYTF.

This clone has just one count. For the CDR3, the DNA is TGTGCCAGCAGCCGCTCCTACGAGCAGTACTTC. As protein: CASSRSYEQYF. The chain employs TRBV7-2 and TRBJ2-7; no clear D. CDR3 length: 11 residues. V was pared by 5 bases and J by 0 bases, with 2 bases between. Looked up from germline, CDR1 is SGHTA and CDR2 is FQGNSA.

V gene TRBV7-7 combines with J gene TRBJ2-5; 7 bases are shared with TRBD1. V lost 5 bases to trimming and J lost 6 bases; unmatched junction nucleotides: 6. The CDR3 runs to 13 residues. The V gene's germline CDR1 is SSHAT and CDR2 FNYEAQ (reference sequence). The CDR3 is CASSQAGGKTQYF. In DNA, the CDR3 is TGTGCCAGCAGCCAAGCAGGGGGAAAGACCCAGTACTTC.

The gene calls are TRBV5-6 and TRBJ2-1; 12 bases align to TRBD2. Germline CDR1 SGHDT, CDR2 YYEEEE. With 4 bases clipped from V and 7 bases from J, the junction kept 9 bases outside the gene matches. CDR3 length: 16 amino acids. CDR3 sequence: CASSDPSGRAGNEQFF. The DNA for the CDR3 is TGTGCCAGCAGCGACCCTAGCGGGAGGGCCGGTAATGAGCAGTTCTTC.

The CDR3 bases are TGTGCCAGCAGCTTGCCAGATTCTGGAAACACCATATATTTT. Translation: CASSLPDSGNTIYF. V usage is TRBV7-8 and J usage is TRBJ1-3; D remains ambiguous. The germline V gene encodes CDR1 SGHVS and CDR2 FQNEAQ. The CDR3 covers 14 residues. V was cut by 3 bases and J by 1 base, with 7 bases left in between. Variable domain in full (rest from reference TRBV7-8 and TRBJ1-3): GAGVSQSPRYKVAKRGQDVALRCDPISGHVSLFWYQQALGQGPEFLTYFQNEAQLDKSGLPSDRFFAERPEGSVSTLKIQRTQQEDSAVYLCASSLPDSGNTIYFGEGSWLTVV.

The rearrangement uses TRBV7-2 and TRBJ2-5; TRBD2 matches at 7 bases. Trimming removed 4 bases from V and 1 base from J; junction bases left unmatched: 3. The CDR3 runs to 14 residues. Germline V CDR1 and CDR2: SGHTA, FQGNSA. The CDR3 nucleotides are TGTGCCAGCAGCTCAGTAGCGGGCCAAGAGACCCAGTACTTC. Its protein product is CASSSVAGQETQYF.

This chain uses TRBV7-9 with TRBJ1-1, with 8 nucleotides matching TRBD1. J was trimmed by 5 bases and V by 5 bases; bases with no gene match: 4. Germline CDR1 reads SEHNR; CDR2 reads FQNEAQ (reference sequence). The CDR3 runs 13 residues. In DNA, the CDR3 is TGTGCCAGCAGCAGACAGGGGAATACTGAAGCTTTCTTT. Its protein is CASSRQGNTEAFF.

V is TRBV6-6 and J is TRBJ1-2, with 9 bases aligning to TRBD1. Germline V gene data show CDR1 as MNHNY and CDR2 as SVGAGI (reference sequence). After removal of 6 bases from V and 5 bases from J, the junction contained 7 bases not matched to a gene. This CDR3 has 14 residues. The CDR3 DNA reads as TGTGCCAGCAGCCCTGAACAGGGGGCGTATGGCTACACCTTC. Its protein is CASSPEQGAYGYTF.

The chain uses TRBV27 and TRBJ2-1; D remains ambiguous. CDR1 and CDR2 from the germline V gene are MNHEY and SMNVEV (reference sequence). The CDR3 covers 13 residues. The V end was cut by 0 bases, the J end by 12 bases, with 12 bases between. The CDR3 region has the DNA TGTGCCAGCAGTTTATCACCTGGGCTCGGGCAGTTCTTC. It codes for CASSLSPGLGQFF.

The V call is TRBV5-1, the J call TRBJ2-5; TRBD1 is a possible D gene (6 bases). Germline-derived CDR1 and CDR2 are SGHRS and YFSETQ. This CDR3 comprises 12 residues. The V and J ends lost 4 bases and 3 bases respectively, with 7 bases between them. CDR3 in DNA: TGCGCCAGCAGCCCAGGGGAAGAGACCCAGTACTTC. It is translated as CASSPGEETQYF.

The V and J genes are TRBV7-9 and TRBJ1-1; the D gene is possibly TRBD1 (6 bases). CDR1 and CDR2 from the germline V gene are SEHNR and FQNEAQ (reference sequence). V was trimmed by 0 bases and J by 3 bases, leaving 8 bases between them. This CDR3 is 14 amino acids long. Written as DNA, the CDR3 is TGTGCCAGCAGCTTAGCGAGGGGGTACACTGAAGCTTTCTTT. Its translation: CASSLARGYTEAFF.

The rearrangement uses TRBV9 and TRBJ2-7; TRBD1 aligns across 10 bases. CDR3 size: 14 residues. Germline V gene data show CDR1 as SGDLS and CDR2 as YYNGEE. V lost 4 bases to trimming and J lost 2 bases; unmatched junction nucleotides: 3. CDR3 in DNA: TGTGCCAGCAGCCCAGGGACAGGGGCCTACGAGCAGTACTTC. Translation: CASSPGTGAYEQYF.

The rearrangement links TRBV5-1 to TRBJ1-1; perhaps TRBD1 as D (5 bases). With 4 bases removed from V and 0 bases from J, the gap between germline ends came to 16 bases. Germline CDR1 is SGHRS and CDR2 is YFSETQ. CDR3 length: 16 amino acids. The CDR3 nucleotides read TGCGCCAGCAGCGCGGGACGGAGATCCATGAACACTGAAGCTTTCTTT. Residues: CASSAGRRSMNTEAFF.

DNA for the CDR3: TGTGCCAGCAGTTACTGGAGCGGGGGGCTTAGTGAGCAGTTCTTC. Protein product: CASSYWSGGLSEQFF. This chain connects TRBV6-5 to TRBJ2-1, with 9 bases identical to TRBD2. The V gene's germline CDR1 is MNHEY and CDR2 SVGAGI. The CDR3 sequence is 15 residues long. Trimming at V came to 1 base and at J to 9 bases, leaving 7 bases not matched to a gene.

The genes are TRBV4-3 and TRBJ2-7, with a tentative D call TRBD1 (6 bases). Trimming removed 1 base from V and 1 base from J, with 8 bases in between. The CDR3 spans 14 residues. Per germline, CDR1 LGHNA and CDR2 YSLEER. The CDR3 protein is CASSQGRGSYEQYF. The CDR3, as DNA: TGCGCCAGCAGCCAAGGAAGGGGGTCCTACGAGCAGTACTTC.

The V and J genes are TRBV29-1 and TRBJ2-1; D might be TRBD2 (6 bases). Germline V gives CDR1 SQVTM, CDR2 ANQGSEA. V was pared by 3 bases and J by 4 bases, with 13 bases between. The CDR3 extends over 14 amino acids. The CDR3 DNA reads TGCAGCGTTGAGGGTGGACTACCTTACAATGAGCAGTTCTTC. Translation gives CSVEGGLPYNEQFF.

The V and J genes are TRBV5-1 and TRBJ1-6; 8 bases align to TRBD1. Unmatched junction bases numbered 6, after V lost 0 bases and J lost 7 bases. Germline V gives CDR1 SGHRS, CDR2 YFSETQ. The CDR3 sequence is 16 residues long. The CDR3 DNA follows: TGCGCCAGCAGCTTGGCAGGGGGCTCAAACAATTCACCCCTCCACTTT. Its protein is CASSLAGGSNNSPLHF.